The 10 T cell receptor beta chains below come from one sample, sequenced in a study of early T cells in non-severe SARS-CoV-2 infection. TCRdb called the 5' RACE reads again in MiXCR, with one record for every CDR3 protein. Of tens of thousands of distinct CDR3 sequences listed, around 9.3% are singletons. This specimen was whole blood, taken at baseline. These receptors were taken from an adult who was a healthcare worker with PCR-confirmed SARS-CoV-2 infection or an uninfected control (not recorded which).

The chain couples TRBV7-9 to TRBJ1-4; D gene ambiguous. There are 15 residues in the CDR3. In germline, CDR1 is SEHNR, CDR2 FQNEAQ (reference sequence). Deletions cut 0 bases from V and 10 bases from J, with 15 bases between. This chain's CDR3 is CASSLAWEGFGKLFF. CDR3 in DNA: TGTGCCAGCAGCTTAGCATGGGAAGGGTTCGGAAAACTGTTTTTT.

This clonotype has ten or more counts. V is TRBV5-1 and J is TRBJ2-2; no clear D gene. The V end lost 2 bases, the J end lost 2 bases, and 10 bases lay between the germline ends. This CDR3 contains 15 residues. Germline lookup yields CDR1 SGHRS and CDR2 YFSETQ. The CDR3 here is CASSFLTANTGELFF. In nucleotides, the CDR3 is TGCGCCAGCAGCTTTTTAACAGCTAACACCGGGGAGCTGTTTTTT.

The chain couples TRBV7-2 to TRBJ2-7; 8 bases fit TRBD1. V shed 5 bases and J 3 bases; nucleotides not matched to a gene: 3. This CDR3 is 13 amino acids long. Germline lookup yields CDR1 SGHTA and CDR2 FQGNSA. The CDR3 nucleotides read TGTGCCAGCAGCCAGGACAGGGACTACGAGCAGTACTTC. Translated: CASSQDRDYEQYF.

The chain carries TRBV12-3 or TRBV12-4 and TRBJ1-2; D remains ambiguous. The CDR3 has 12 amino acids. V was clipped by 2 bases and J by 3 bases, with 4 bases between them. The CDR3: CASSLRHYGYTF. The CDR3 DNA sequence: TGTGCCAGCAGTTTACGACACTATGGCTACACCTTC.

The CDR3 DNA is TGTGCCAGCAGTGGACAGGGTTCAGATACGCAGTATTTT. This sequence encodes CASSGQGSDTQYF. The chain combines TRBV12-3 or TRBV12-4 with TRBJ2-3; the match to TRBD1 covers 8 bases. Germline trimming cut 5 bases from V and 4 bases from J; bases unmatched to any gene: 2. This CDR3 is built from 13 residues.

CDR3 residues: CSVWTSGNNEQFF. The CDR3 DNA is TGCAGCGTCTGGACTAGCGGTAACAATGAGCAGTTCTTC. The V and J genes are TRBV29-1 and TRBJ2-1; 10 positions agree with TRBD2. Losses at the gene ends were 6 bases for V and 5 bases for J; bases not matched to a gene: 4. Germline V gives CDR1 SQVTM, CDR2 ANQGSEA. The CDR3 is 13 residues long.

The chain joins TRBV18 to TRBJ1-6, with 8 bases aligning to TRBD1. The junction had 11 bases not matched to a gene; V was cut back by 3 bases and J by 10 bases. The germline gives CDR1 KGHSH, CDR2 LQKENI. The CDR3 has 16 amino acids. Here the CDR3 reads CASSPLTGTGRSPLHF. CDR3 DNA: TGTGCCAGCTCACCCCTGACCGGGACAGGTCGATCACCCCTCCACTTT.

V usage is TRBV6-6 and J usage is TRBJ2-3; a weak D match, TRBD1 (6 bases). The germline V gene encodes CDR1 MNHNY and CDR2 SVGAGI (reference sequence). The CDR3 contains 15 residues. V was shortened by 8 bases and J by 3 bases, with 18 bases between the two germline ends. The CDR3 nucleotides read TGTGCCAGCTACCCAAGGGACAAAATGACAGATACGCAGTATTTT. Amino acid sequence: CASYPRDKMTDTQYF.

This clonotype was recorded many times. This chain uses TRBV7-9 with TRBJ1-1, with TRBD1 as a possible D gene (6 bases). CDR1 SEHNR and CDR2 FQNEAQ come from the germline V gene (reference sequence). The CDR3 consists of 14 residues. V was pared by 6 bases and J by 5 bases, with 16 bases between. The CDR3 protein is CASSTDPQGTEAFF. The DNA of the CDR3 is TGTGCCAGCAGTACCGACCCTCAGGGGACTGAAGCTTTCTTT.

The genes are TRBV19 and TRBJ2-2; the match to TRBD2 covers 13 bases. This CDR3 is built from 17 residues. The V and J ends lost 6 bases and 3 bases, in that order; junction bases with no gene match: 7. The germline gives CDR1 LNHDA, CDR2 SQIVND (reference sequence). The CDR3 protein is CASRPRGTSGDTGELFF. The CDR3 coding sequence is TGTGCCAGTAGACCCCGGGGGACTAGCGGGGACACCGGGGAGCTGTTTTTT.